This T cell receptor beta chain appears in the sequencing data of a study of molecular identifiers for immune sequencing clone quantification. This clonotype was observed a few times. TCRdb analysed the PCR reads with MiXCR anew, one entry per CDR3 protein. The sample holds more than 450,000 distinct CDR3 sequences; around 21% are singletons and the top ten take 0.7% to 0.95%. The germline V gene has CDR1 MDHEN and CDR2 SYDVKM. The CDR3 extends over 15 amino acids. Trimming removed 2 bases from V and 0 bases from J, with 10 bases in between. The sequencing input was naive CD8+ T cells from blood, with Jurkat cell RNA spiked in. Specified subset: FACS-sorted CD8+CD4-CCR7+CD45RA+ naive T cells. The gene calls are TRBV28 and TRBJ1-1; a possible D gene is TRBD1 (6 bases). This receptor was identified in a human donor in good health. Some libraries in this study had Jurkat cell RNA spiked in. In nucleotides, the CDR3 is TGTGCCAGCAGTTTAAGGGGGAGACTGAACACTGAAGCTTTCTTT. Its translation is CASSLRGRLNTEAFF.